These 24 T cell receptor beta chains were all obtained from the same sample, sequenced in a study of blood T cell repertoires in COVID-19. The table came from immunoSEQ multiplex PCR; TCRdb's copy has only in-frame clones and leaves some out. The sample lists approximately 70,000 clones; approximately 86% were seen once. Sequencing was carried out using peripheral blood. The source is a woman aged 60-75 years with acute or convalescent COVID-19.

The chain combines TRBV30 with TRBJ1-2; 7 bases align to TRBD1. The V gene's germline CDR1 is GTSNPN and CDR2 SVGIG (reference sequence). The CDR3 is 17 amino acids. J gave up 0 bases and V 2 bases, and 12 bases lay outside the gene matches. The CDR3 DNA follows: TGTGCCTGGAGTCTCCGGACAGGCCGGAGGACTAACTATGGCTACACCTTC. Residues: CAWSLRTGRRTNYGYTF.

V usage is TRBV3-1 (or the pseudogene TRBV3-2) and J usage is TRBJ2-2; the match to TRBD2 covers 8 bases. J was trimmed by 3 bases and V by 5 bases; bases with no gene match: 8. The CDR3 extends over 16 amino acids. The germline gives CDR1 LGHDT, CDR2 YNNKEL (reference sequence). CDR3 region: CASSLGTGGYTGELFF. CDR3 bases: TGTGCCAGCAGCTTGGGGACGGGGGGGTACACCGGGGAGCTGTTTTTT.

This clone was picked up a small number of times. The V and J genes are TRBV14 and TRBJ1-3; D not certain. CDR3 length equals 17 residues. Between the trimmed V and J ends, which lost 0 bases and 0 bases, there was a span of 12 bases. CDR1 is SGHDN, CDR2 FVKESK, per germline. As DNA, the CDR3 is TGTGCCAGCAGCCAAGATCTTGTAGAAATCTCTGGAAACACCATATATTTT. It is translated as CASSQDLVEISGNTIYF. The full variable domain, in which reference TRBV14 and TRBJ1-3 provide the parts outside the CDR3, is EAGVTQFPSHSVIEKGQTVTLRCDPISGHDNLYWYRRVMGKEIKFLLHFVKESKQDESGMPNNRFLAERTGGTYSTLKVQPAELEDSGVYFCASSQDLVEISGNTIYFGEGSWLTVV.

This chain uses TRBV11-2 with TRBJ2-7; 7 bases align to TRBD1. Germline V gene data show CDR1 as SGHAT and CDR2 as FQNNGV. The CDR3 consists of 16 residues. Trimming took 2 bases from V and 4 from J; bases not matched to a gene: 11. As DNA, the CDR3 is TGTGCCAGCAGCTTAACCCTCGACAGGGCGGGTTACGAGCAGTACTTC. The encoded protein is CASSLTLDRAGYEQYF.

This chain links TRBV9 with TRBJ1-2; the match to TRBD1 covers 7 bases. Germline-derived CDR1 and CDR2 are SGDLS and YYNGEE. This CDR3 is 13 amino acids long. Losses at the gene ends were 3 bases for V and 1 base for J; bases not matched to a gene: 0. The CDR3 here is CASSDRGNYGYTF. As DNA, the CDR3 is TGTGCCAGCAGCGACAGGGGTAACTATGGCTACACCTTC.

The J gene is TRBJ2-2, the V gene TRBV5-4, with 14 bases aligning to TRBD2. J lost 4 bases, V lost 4 bases, and 3 bases had no gene match. Germline CDR1 SGHNT, CDR2 YYREEE (reference sequence). The CDR3 runs 16 residues. CDR3 residues: CASSAGTSGGTGELFF. The DNA of the CDR3 is TGTGCCAGCAGCGCCGGGACTAGCGGGGGCACCGGGGAGCTGTTTTTT. Supplemented by reference TRBV5-4 and TRBJ2-2, the full variable domain reads ETGVTQSPTHLIKTRGQQVTLRCSSQSGHNTVSWYQQALGQGPQFIFQYYREEENGRGNFPPRFSGLQFPNYSSELNVNALELDDSALYLCASSAGTSGGTGELFFGEGSRLTVL.

V gene TRBV19 combines with J gene TRBJ1-5; the match to TRBD1 covers 7 bases. With 6 bases clipped from V and 6 bases from J, the junction kept 8 bases outside the gene matches. Germline lookup yields CDR1 LNHDA and CDR2 SQIVND (reference sequence). The CDR3 runs to 14 residues. CDR3 in DNA: TGTGCCAGTAGGACTGACAGGGTGAGTCAGCCCCAGCATTTT. Residues: CASRTDRVSQPQHF.

This chain joins TRBV30 and TRBJ1-4; 7 bases fit TRBD1. Germline V gene sequence: CDR1 GTSNPN, CDR2 SVGIG (reference sequence). Losses at the gene ends were 0 bases for V and 2 bases for J; bases not matched to a gene: 3. This CDR3 has 15 residues. The CDR3 loop reads CAWSVLGGTNEKLFF. The CDR3 DNA sequence: TGTGCCTGGAGTGTACTAGGGGGCACTAATGAAAAACTGTTTTTT.

This chain connects TRBV2 to TRBJ2-5; TRBD2 matches at 8 bases. The CDR3 loop spans 14 amino acids. From germline, CDR1 is SNHLY and CDR2 FYNNEI. V shed 7 bases, J shed 3 bases, and the junction held 7 bases outside the gene matches. Here the CDR3 reads CASIGTRPEETQYF. The CDR3 nucleotides are TGTGCCAGCATAGGGACTAGGCCTGAAGAGACCCAGTACTTC. Based on the CDR3 plus reference TRBV2 and TRBJ2-5, the full variable domain is EPEVTQTPSHQVTQMGQEVILRCVPISNHLYFYWYRQILGQKVEFLVSFYNNEISEKSEIFDDQFSVERPDGSNFTLKIRSTKLEDSAMYFCASIGTRPEETQYFGPGTRLLVL.

To note about this clone: Other DNA sequences in the same sample also yield this CDR3. The chain is built from TRBV27 and TRBJ1-5; 8 positions match TRBD1. Germline lookup yields CDR1 MNHEY and CDR2 SMNVEV (reference sequence). Trimming took 3 bases from V and 2 from J; bases not matched to a gene: 3. This CDR3 comprises 15 residues. The CDR3 loop reads CASSFSTGGNQPQHF. The CDR3 region has the DNA TGTGCCAGCAGTTTCTCGACAGGGGGCAATCAGCCCCAGCATTTT.

This clone was found once. The gene calls are TRBV5-1 and TRBJ2-1; D ambiguous. V was trimmed by 1 base and J by 1 base, leaving 9 bases between them. Per germline, CDR1 SGHRS and CDR2 YFSETQ. This CDR3 spans 15 amino acids. In DNA, the CDR3 is TGCGCCAGCAGCTTGTCCAGTGTGTCCTACAATGAGCAGTTCTTC. Its protein is CASSLSSVSYNEQFF.

This clone was observed a handful of times. The rearrangement uses TRBV19 and TRBJ1-2, with 7 bases lining up with TRBD1. The CDR3 sequence is 13 residues long. CDR1 and CDR2 (germline): LNHDA, SQIVND (reference sequence). After removal of 6 bases from V and 8 bases from J, the junction contained 9 bases not matched to a gene. The CDR3 protein is CASSLDRVDGYTF. The DNA for the CDR3 is TGTGCCAGTAGCCTCGACAGGGTAGACGGCTACACCTTC. Looking up the rest from reference TRBV19 and TRBJ1-2 gives the full variable domain: DGGITQSPKYLFRKEGQNVTLSCEQNLNHDAMYWYRQDPGQGLRLIYYSQIVNDFQKGDIAEGYSVSREKKESFPLTVTSAQKNPTAFYLCASSLDRVDGYTFGSGTRLTVV.

The V and J genes are TRBV2 and TRBJ1-5; D is undetermined. Germline assignment: CDR1 SNHLY and CDR2 FYNNEI. V was clipped by 4 bases and J by 0 bases, with 10 bases between them. The CDR3 is 15 residues long. The CDR3 here is CASSGGGRSNQPQHF. The CDR3 nucleotides are TGTGCCAGCAGTGGCGGAGGCCGTAGCAATCAGCCCCAGCATTTT.

V usage is TRBV7-2 and J usage is TRBJ2-1, with 7 nucleotides matching TRBD2. The CDR3 sequence is 13 residues long. J was trimmed by 10 bases and V by 7 bases; bases with no gene match: 10. Germline lookup yields CDR1 SGHTA and CDR2 FQGNSA. The CDR3 coding sequence is TGTGCCAGCACCCTCCTCTCTAGCGGAGAGCAGTTCTTC. Translation gives CASTLLSSGEQFF.

The rearrangement links TRBV5-1 to TRBJ1-6; 7 nucleotides match TRBD1. The CDR3 consists of 14 residues. CDR1 and CDR2 (germline): SGHRS, YFSETQ. Trimming at V came to 0 bases and at J to 10 bases, leaving 4 bases not matched to a gene. CDR3 nucleotide sequence: TGCGCCAGCAGCTTGGGGACAGGCGAATCACCCCTCCACTTT. Translated: CASSLGTGESPLHF.

The genes are TRBV20-1 and TRBJ1-2; D remains ambiguous. CDR1 DFQATT and CDR2 SNEGSKA come from the germline V gene (reference sequence). The CDR3 has 11 residues. Trimming shortened V by 6 bases and J by 5 bases, and 10 bases separated the two germline ends. CDR3 DNA: TGCAGTGCCAGGACTGATTATGGCTACACCTTC. Its translation: CSARTDYGYTF.

The chain carries TRBV5-5 and TRBJ2-7, with TRBD1 matching over 12 bases. Trimming cost V 3 bases and J 7 bases; bases outside gene matches: 11. Germline V gene lookup returns CDR1 SGHKS and CDR2 YYEKEE (reference sequence). The CDR3 totals 16 residues. CDR3: CASSWGPGQGAGEQYF. CDR3 DNA sequence: TGTGCCAGCAGCTGGGGCCCGGGACAGGGGGCGGGAGAGCAGTACTTC. Combining the CDR3 with reference TRBV5-5 and TRBJ2-7 gives the whole variable domain DAGVTQSPTHLIKTRGQQVTLRCSPISGHKSVSWYQQVLGQGPQFIFQYYEKEERGRGNFPDRFSARQFPNYSSELNVNALLLGDSALYLCASSWGPGQGAGEQYFGPGTRLTVT.

This chain joins TRBV3-1 (or the pseudogene TRBV3-2) and TRBJ2-3; perhaps TRBD2 as D (5 bases). The CDR3 is made up of 16 amino acids. Trimming removed 1 base at V and 5 bases at J, with 16 bases between. Germline V gene data show CDR1 as LGHDT and CDR2 as YNNKEL (reference sequence). Here the CDR3 DNA reads TGTGCCAGCAGCCAAGCGGACGGAGAGGGTCTAGATACGCAGTATTTT. Translated: CASSQADGEGLDTQYF.

The genes are TRBV28 and TRBJ1-5; a weak D match, TRBD1 (5 bases). V was cut by 6 bases and J by 1 base, with 13 bases left in between. Germline lookup yields CDR1 MDHEN and CDR2 SYDVKM. The CDR3 has 15 amino acids. The CDR3 loop reads CASRLTGGSNQPQHF. The CDR3 region has the DNA TGTGCCAGCAGGTTGACGGGGGGAAGCAATCAGCCCCAGCATTTT.

V and J are TRBV5-1 and TRBJ2-7; perhaps TRBD1 as D (5 bases). Deletions cut 0 bases from V and 5 bases from J, with 12 bases between. The germline V gene has CDR1 SGHRS and CDR2 YFSETQ. CDR3 length: 14 amino acids. In DNA, the CDR3 is TGCGCCAGCAGCTTGGGCTCAGGGTCGAACGAGCAGTACTTC. This encodes CASSLGSGSNEQYF. Complete variable domain (other parts from reference TRBV5-1 and TRBJ2-7): KAGVTQTPRYLIKTRGQQVTLSCSPISGHRSVSWYQQTPGQGLQFLFEYFSETQRNKGNFPGRFSGRQFSNSRSEMNVSTLELGDSALYLCASSLGSGSNEQYFGPGTRLTVT.

This clone came up a few times. The V call is TRBV5-5, the J call TRBJ1-1; weak D call: TRBD1 (6 bases). Germline values: CDR1 SGHKS, CDR2 YYEKEE (reference sequence). The CDR3 loop spans 15 amino acids. Trimming removed 0 bases at V and 2 bases at J, with 11 bases between. In nucleotides, the CDR3 is TGTGCCAGCAGCTTGGAAGACAGGAGAAACACTGAAGCTTTCTTT. Translation: CASSLEDRRNTEAFF.

The chain employs TRBV11-3 and TRBJ2-2; 7 nucleotides match TRBD2. This CDR3 has 14 amino acids. The J segment lost 4 bases and the V segment lost 5 bases, leaving 4 bases of the junction unmatched. Germline V gene sequence: CDR1 SGHNT, CDR2 YENEEA. The CDR3 sequence is CASSPLAGTGELFF. CDR3 in DNA: TGTGCCAGCAGCCCCTTAGCGGGCACCGGGGAGCTGTTTTTT.

The V and J genes are TRBV4-1 and TRBJ2-1; 11 bases are a match to TRBD2. V lost 0 bases, J lost 4 bases, and 5 bases stayed unmatched. This CDR3 has 17 residues. The germline gives CDR1 MGHRA, CDR2 YSYEKL. The CDR3 nucleotides are TGCGCCAGCAGCCAAGAAGGTAGCGGGGGGGGGTACAATGAGCAGTTCTTC. Protein sequence: CASSQEGSGGGYNEQFF.

Only one count was recorded for this clone. The gene calls are TRBV3-1 (or the pseudogene TRBV3-2) and TRBJ2-7; D is possibly TRBD1 (5 bases). Between the trimmed V and J ends, which lost 2 bases and 1 base, there was a span of 6 bases. Germline V gene data show CDR1 as LGHDT and CDR2 as YNNKEL (reference sequence). The CDR3 has 13 amino acids. As DNA, the CDR3 is TGTGCCAGCAGCCAACACAGGTCCTACGAGCAGTACTTC. Translation gives CASSQHRSYEQYF.